This entry describes one TCR beta chain. Its antigen is unidentified. This CDR3 contains 16 residues. V dropped 7 bases and J dropped 2 bases, with 20 bases sitting between them. The germline gives CDR1 SEHNR, CDR2 FQNEAQ (reference sequence). This entry is derived from a study of long-term antiretroviral therapy in people with HIV. Survey-level resolution applied to immunoSEQ assay v3.0. Sequencing aimed to cover about 40,000-55,000 T-cell genomes per sample. Here immunoSEQ multiplex PCR was the method, and the copy in TCRdb shows in-frame clones only, minus some. The sample shows 33,000 or so clones, about 97% of them seen only once. Broader study findings: Control repertoires displayed wider CDR3 length ranges than the HIV repertoires.

V usage is TRBV7-9 and J usage is TRBJ1-1, with a tentative D call TRBD1 (6 bases). The receptor's source is a young man with HIV. This sample comprised unsorted PBMCs, obtained 7.6 years after starting antiretroviral therapy. The CDR3 region is CASTPPGAGLNTEAFF. The CDR3, as DNA: TGTGCCAGCACCCCCCCGGGGGCAGGCTTAAACACTGAAGCTTTCTTT. Full variable domain (outside the CDR3, taken from reference TRBV7-9 and TRBJ1-1): DTGVSQNPRHKITKRGQNVTFRCDPISEHNRLYWYRQTLGQGPEFLTYFQNEAQLEKSRLLSDRFSAERPKGSFSTLEIQRTEQGDSAMYLCASTPPGAGLNTEAFFGQGTRLTVV.